The source of this T cell receptor (beta chain) is a study of T cell clonality in common variable immunodeficiency. Notes on the study in general: TCRbeta clonality was increased in CVID versus healthy controls.

This clone was found many times. Its antigen is unknown. The observed sequence ends 3 residues before the CDR3 terminus, with the missing tail filled in from the germline J gene. Germline V lookup: CDR1 DFQATT, CDR2 SNEGSKA (reference sequence). The CDR3 is made up of 16 amino acids. J gave up 3 bases and V 0 bases, and 7 bases lay outside the gene matches. Equal genomic DNA amounts from CVID and control samples were sequenced. Profiled with immunoSEQ multiplex PCR; TCRdb holds only in-frame clones, not every one. Recorded here are roughly 43,000 clones, none singletons. The chain is built from TRBV20-1 and TRBJ2-5; 10 bases line up with TRBD2. Sequenced: peripheral blood mononuclear cells. This TCR was sampled from a person between 18 and 75 years old in good health. CDR3 bases read: TGCAGTGCTAGAGATACAGGTGGGACTAGCGAAGAGACC. This encodes CSARDTGGTSEET. The CDR3 in its entirety is CSARDTGGTSEETQYF.